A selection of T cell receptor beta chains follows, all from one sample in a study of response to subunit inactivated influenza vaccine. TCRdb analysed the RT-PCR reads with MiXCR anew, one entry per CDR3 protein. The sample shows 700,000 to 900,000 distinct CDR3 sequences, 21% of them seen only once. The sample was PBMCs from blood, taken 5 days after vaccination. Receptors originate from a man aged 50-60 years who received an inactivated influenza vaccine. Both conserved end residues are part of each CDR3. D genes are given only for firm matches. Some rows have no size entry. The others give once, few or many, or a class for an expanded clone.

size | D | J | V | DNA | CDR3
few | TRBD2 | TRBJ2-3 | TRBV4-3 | TGCGCCAGCAGCCAAAATAGCGGGAGTAGCACAGATACGCAGTATTTT | CASSQNSGSSTDTQYF
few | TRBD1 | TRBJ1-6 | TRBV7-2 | TGTGCCAGCAGCTTAGACTTCGGGACAGGGGATTCACCCCTCCACTTT | CASSLDFGTGDSPLHF
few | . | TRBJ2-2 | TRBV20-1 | TGCAGTGCTAGTCCCCCTCCCGGACAGCGGAACACCGGGGAGCTGTTTTTT | CSASPPPGQRNTGELFF
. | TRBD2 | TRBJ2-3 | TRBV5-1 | TGCGCCAGCAGCCAGACTAGCGGGAGGGCCTTAGATACGCAGTATTTT | CASSQTSGRALDTQYF
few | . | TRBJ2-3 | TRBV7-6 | TGTGCCAGCAGCTTGGGTTCAAGTCGCCTCACAGATACGCAGTATTTT | CASSLGSSRLTDTQYF
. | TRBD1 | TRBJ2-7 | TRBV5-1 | TGCGCCAGCAGCCTGGGACAGCTTAACGAGCAGTACTTC | CASSLGQLNEQYF
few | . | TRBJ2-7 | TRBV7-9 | TGTGCCAGCAGCCCCCCCCAAGGGGGAGAGCAGTACTTC | CASSPPQGGEQYF
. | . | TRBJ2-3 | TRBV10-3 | TGTGCCATCACAAGTAGAACAGATACGCAGTATTTT | CAITSRTDTQYF
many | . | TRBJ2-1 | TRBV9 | TGTGCCAGCAGCGGACCGTACAATGAGCAGTTCTTC | CASSGPYNEQFF
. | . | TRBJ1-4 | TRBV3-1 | TGTGCCAGCAGCCAAGGTCCCGAAAAACTGTTTTTT | CASSQGPEKLFF
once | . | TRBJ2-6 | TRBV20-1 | TGCAGTGCCCCCGAGGGGGGCTCTGGGGCCAACGTCCTGACTTTC | CSAPEGGSGANVLTF
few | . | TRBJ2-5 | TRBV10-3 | TGTGCCATCAGTGAATTGGACTATCAAGAGACCCAGTACTTC | CAISELDYQETQYF
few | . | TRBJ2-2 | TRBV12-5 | TGTGCTAGTGGCGAGGACGGTTACACCGGGGAGCTGTTTTTT | CASGEDGYTGELFF
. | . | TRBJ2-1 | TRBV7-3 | TGTGCCAGCAGCTTATACCGGGACACCAATGAGCAGTTCTTC | CASSLYRDTNEQFF
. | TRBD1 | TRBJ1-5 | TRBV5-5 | TGTGCCAGCAGCCCGGACAGGAGCAATCAGCCCCAGCATTTT | CASSPDRSNQPQHF
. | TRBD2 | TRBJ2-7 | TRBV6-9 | TGTGCCAGCAGGCAATTTGGACTAGCGGGGTCCTACGAGCAGTACTTC | CASRQFGLAGSYEQYF
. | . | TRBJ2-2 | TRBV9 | TGTGCCAGCAGCGTAATAAGCACCGGGGAGCTGTTTTTT | CASSVISTGELFF
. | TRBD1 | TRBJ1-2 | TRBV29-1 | TGCAGCGTTGCAGGGGGCGCTAACTATGGCTACACCTTC | CSVAGGANYGYTF
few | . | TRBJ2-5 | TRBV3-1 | TGTGCCAGCACCCGCTGGGGTGGCGGGCCCTATGAAGAGACCCAGTACTTC | CASTRWGGGPYEETQYF
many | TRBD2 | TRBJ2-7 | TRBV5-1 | TGCGCCAGCAGCAGTTCTAGCGGTTCCTACGAGCAGTACTTC | CASSSSSGSYEQYF
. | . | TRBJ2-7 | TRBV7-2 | TGTGCCAGCAGCTTAAAGGTCGGGGTCATCTACGAGCAGTACTTC | CASSLKVGVIYEQYF
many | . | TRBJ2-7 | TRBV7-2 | TGTGCCAGCAGCTTAGTCGGGGTCGAGCAGTACTTC | CASSLVGVEQYF
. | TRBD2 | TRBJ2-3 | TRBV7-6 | TGTGCCAGCAGCTTAGTAGGGACTAGCGGGAGATTAACAGATACGCAGTATTTT | CASSLVGTSGRLTDTQYF
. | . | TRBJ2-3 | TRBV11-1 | TGTGCCAGCAGCCAGGGACTCGAGGCAGATACGCAGTATTTT | CASSQGLEADTQYF
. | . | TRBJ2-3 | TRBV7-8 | TGTGCCAGCAGGGAGACAAAGGTGGACACAGATACGCAGTATTTT | CASRETKVDTDTQYF
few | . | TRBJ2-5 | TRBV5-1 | TGCGCCAGCAGCTTGGAGTCCCGGGTTGGGGAGACCCAGTACTTC | CASSLESRVGETQYF